This T cell receptor beta chain stems from a study of OX40 agonist ivuxolimab in advanced cancers. Measured with immunoSEQ multiplex PCR; TCRdb has only the in-frame clones, and not every one. The sample holds 130,000 or so clones, 90% seen once. CDR1 is SGHTA, CDR2 FQGNSA, per germline. Trimming cost V 5 bases and J 4 bases, with 12 bases left between them. The CDR3 is 14 amino acids. The sequence was obtained from an adult with an advanced solid tumor such as melanoma, head and neck, liver or kidney cancer. The sequences come from CD4+ or CD8+ T cells sorted from blood, collected in a trial of the OX40 agonist ivuxolimab. The rearrangement uses TRBV7-2 and TRBJ1-3, with a possible D match to TRBD1 (6 bases). The CDR3 DNA follows: TGTGCCAGCAGCCAGAACAGGGACGGAAACACCATATATTTT. It encodes CASSQNRDGNTIYF.